These 13 T cell receptor beta chains share one sample of origin, sequenced in a study of human T cells and chemical hapten exposure. TCRdb reprocessed the RACE reads via MiXCR and lists one record per CDR3 protein. The table has about 120,000 distinct CDR3 sequences, 13% seen once. Time point given: pre-sensitization, week 0. Sample treatment: therapeutic diphenylcyclopropenone sensitization with weekly scalp DPC. Sample: whole blood, taken in connection with sensitization to the hapten diphenylcyclopropenone (DPC). The receptors originated from a woman under 30 with alopecia areata. Some clones in this sample may be carry-over from other donors' samples.

The chain links TRBV20-1 to TRBJ2-3, with 7 bases aligning to TRBD2. The CDR3 is 14 amino acids. The V gene end was trimmed by 5 bases and the J gene end by 2 bases; junction bases not matched to a gene: 7. CDR1 is DFQATT, CDR2 SNEGSKA, per germline (reference sequence). The CDR3 spells CSAFPGLLTDTQYF. CDR3 bases: TGCAGTGCTTTTCCGGGACTACTCACAGATACGCAGTATTTT.

This clonotype occurred a few times. The chain couples TRBV21-1 to TRBJ1-1; the table gives TRBD1 as D, unverified against the DNA. TRBV21-1 is reported as a pseudogene. This CDR3 spans 14 amino acids. CDR3 sequence (DNA): TGTGCCAGCACCGTTGACAGGGAGGGCACTGAAGCTTTCTTT. Protein sequence: CASTVDREGTEAFF.

This clonotype showed up many times. The CDR3 spells CASSTPVGPLHF. The DNA for the CDR3 is TGCGCCAGCAGCACCCCCGTCGGACCCCTCCACTTT. The rearrangement uses TRBV5-1 and TRBJ1-6; D is unresolved. The germline V and J ends were trimmed by 4 bases and 12 bases, with 11 bases remaining between them. The germline V gene has CDR1 SGHRS and CDR2 YFSETQ. The CDR3 extends over 12 amino acids.

V gene TRBV20-1 combines with J gene TRBJ2-7, with TRBD2 identical over 14 bases. V lost 6 bases and J lost 6; bases outside the gene matches: 4. The length of the CDR3 is 13 residues. Germline assignment: CDR1 DFQATT and CDR2 SNEGSKA (reference sequence). In DNA, the CDR3 is TGCAGTGCCAGACTAGCGGGGGGGCGCGAGCAGTACTTC. Translating gives CSARLAGGREQYF.

The chain links TRBV5-1 to TRBJ2-2; TRBD1 aligns across 8 bases. The V gene's germline CDR1 is SGHRS and CDR2 YFSETQ. This CDR3 has 16 residues. The trim removed 2 bases at V and 0 bases at J, leaving 3 bases unmatched. The CDR3 region has the DNA TGCGCCAGCAGCTTTTCGGACAGGGCGAACACCGGGGAGCTGTTTTTT. Amino acids: CASSFSDRANTGELFF.

In its sample, this clonotype was seen many times. The chain has TRBV27 and TRBJ1-2; weak D call: TRBD1 (6 bases). The CDR3 is made up of 13 amino acids. The germline gives CDR1 MNHEY, CDR2 SMNVEV (reference sequence). The V end was cut by 1 base, the J end by 6 bases, with 9 bases between. DNA for the CDR3: TGTGCCAGCAGTTTATGGGAGGGGGATGGCTACACCTTC. Protein sequence: CASSLWEGDGYTF.

This clonotype was counted between two and nine times. The rearrangement joins TRBV6-6 to TRBJ1-1, with D unclear. V was pared by 4 bases and J by 7 bases, with 7 bases between. This CDR3 has 11 residues. Germline-derived CDR1 and CDR2 are MNHNY and SVGAGI (reference sequence). The CDR3 DNA reads TGTGCCAGCAGTTTTGGGCTTGAAGCTTTCTTT. Translated: CASSFGLEAFF.

This clonotype occurred many times. The genes are TRBV29-1 and TRBJ1-1; 10 bases map to TRBD1. CDR3 length equals 15 residues. The germline gives CDR1 SQVTM, CDR2 ANQGSEA. The V segment lost 6 bases and the J segment 6 bases; nucleotides outside the gene matches: 13. CDR3 DNA: TGCAGCGTGACAGGGGGCACCCGAGGGTATTCTGAAGCTTTCTTT. Translated: CSVTGGTRGYSEAFF.

This chain links TRBV19 with TRBJ1-1; D perhaps matches TRBD1 (6 bases). This CDR3 has 14 amino acids. Trimming stripped 5 bases from V and 3 bases from J, with 13 bases between. The germline CDR1 and CDR2 sequences are LNHDA and SQIVND (reference sequence). This chain's CDR3 is CASSFLTGYTEAFF. CDR3 in DNA: TGTGCCAGTAGTTTCTTGACAGGTTACACTGAAGCTTTCTTT.

This clonotype was seen many times. V usage is TRBV27 and J usage is TRBJ1-5; no reliable D call. Trimming left V 0 bases short and J 3 bases short, with 9 bases between. The CDR3 runs to 15 residues. Looked up from germline, CDR1 is MNHEY and CDR2 is SMNVEV (reference sequence). The CDR3 DNA is TGTGCCAGCAGTTTATCGGTAGGGAACAATCAGCCCCAGCATTTT. Its protein is CASSLSVGNNQPQHF.

The V and J genes are TRBV28 and TRBJ2-7; D uncertain. Germline V gene sequence: CDR1 MDHEN, CDR2 SYDVKM. This CDR3 is built from 11 residues. V was shortened by 7 bases and J by 3 bases, with 7 bases between the two germline ends. CDR3 sequence: CASTGIYEQYF. CDR3 DNA sequence: TGTGCCAGCACCGGCATCTACGAGCAGTACTTC. Full variable domain (outside the CDR3, taken from reference TRBV28 and TRBJ2-7): DVKVTQSSRYLVKRTGEKVFLECVQDMDHENMFWYRQDPGLGLRLIYFSYDVKMKEKGDIPEGYSVSREKKERFSLILESASTNQTSMYLCASTGIYEQYFGPGTRLTVT.

This clonotype was seen ten or more times. The V call is TRBV20-1, the J call TRBJ2-1; 11 nucleotides match TRBD2. In germline, CDR1 is DFQATT, CDR2 SNEGSKA (reference sequence). J gave up 7 bases and V 6 bases, and 26 bases lay outside the gene matches. This CDR3 region has 20 residues. The chain's CDR3 is CSAPPVISGGGQRIGNEQFF. CDR3 nucleotide sequence: TGCAGTGCGCCACCCGTAATTAGCGGGGGGGGCCAAAGGATCGGTAATGAGCAGTTCTTC.

V is TRBV7-2 and J is TRBJ2-5; TRBD2 matches 9 bases. The V gene end was trimmed by 0 bases and the J gene end by 5 bases; junction bases not matched to a gene: 7. This CDR3 has 16 amino acids. The germline V gene has CDR1 SGHTA and CDR2 FQGNSA. This CDR3 is CASSLAVRGGPETQYF. As DNA, the CDR3 is TGTGCCAGCAGCTTAGCAGTGCGGGGGGGCCCGGAGACCCAGTACTTC.